Listed below are T cell receptor beta chains from one sample, sequenced in a study of shared clonotypes between healthy human individuals. Here immunoSEQ multiplex PCR was the method, and the copy in TCRdb shows in-frame clones only, minus some. The sample has about half a million clones, around 79% seen once. Input material: PBMCs. Receptor source: a woman in her 40s in good health. Some clones in this sample may be carry-over from other donors' samples. CDR3s include the opening cysteine and the closing phenylalanine or tryptophan. D genes are given only for firm matches. Where a row states a size, it is once, few, many or the class of an expanded clone; other rows omit it.

CDR3 protein	CDR3 DNA	clone size	J gene	V gene	D gene
CASERANSNQPQHF	TGTGCCAGCGAGAGGGCGAATAGCAATCAGCCCCAGCATTTT	-	TRBJ1-5	TRBV6-1	-
CSVVWSSHLHGELFF	TGCAGCGTTGTATGGTCTAGTCATCTTCACGGGGAGCTGTTTTTT	-	TRBJ2-2	TRBV29-1	-
CASSDGLAGGPDTQYF	TGTGCCAGCAGTGACGGACTAGCGGGAGGGCCAGATACGCAGTATTTT	few	TRBJ2-3	TRBV2	TRBD2
CASSPSPTLDRYPNEQFF	TGCGCCAGCAGCCCTTCCCCAACACTGGACAGGTATCCCAATGAGCAGTTCTTC	-	TRBJ2-1	TRBV4-1	TRBD1
CASIGLAGRNEQFF	TGCGCCAGCATTGGACTAGCGGGACGGAATGAGCAGTTCTTC	-	TRBJ2-1	TRBV5-1	TRBD2
CAWSAAGYEKLFF	TGTGCCTGGAGTGCCGCGGGTTACGAAAAACTGTTTTTT	-	TRBJ1-4	TRBV30	-
CAWSKGQETQYF	TGTGCCTGGAGTAAGGGACAAGAGACCCAGTACTTC	-	TRBJ2-5	TRBV30	-
CASRDSGSYEQFF	TGTGCCAGCAGGGATAGCGGGAGCTATGAGCAGTTCTTC	once	TRBJ2-1	TRBV6-6	TRBD2
CASSPRTMLYQETQYF	TGTGCCAGCAGCCCGCGAACGATGCTATACCAAGAGACCCAGTACTTC	-	TRBJ2-5	TRBV7-8	-
CASRPTGYYGYTF	TGTGCCAGCAGGCCCACAGGGTACTATGGCTACACCTTC	many	TRBJ1-2	TRBV7-2	-
CATQNPRQGQKDGYTF	TGTGCCACCCAAAATCCCCGACAGGGACAGAAGGATGGCTACACCTTC	-	TRBJ1-2	TRBV10-3	TRBD1
CASSLDRVGETQYF	TGTGCCAGCAGCTTAGACAGGGTGGGAGAGACCCAGTACTTC	-	TRBJ2-5	TRBV7-9	-
CASSPLRETGGWQLGTDTQYF	TGCGCCAGCAGCCCCCTACGGGAAACAGGGGGCTGGCAACTGGGCACAGATACGCAGTATTTT	many	TRBJ2-3	TRBV4-1	TRBD1
CASSLLGQLETNTGELFF	TGTGCCAGCAGTTTACTGGGACAGCTCGAAACGAACACCGGGGAGCTGTTTTTT	once	TRBJ2-2	TRBV28	TRBD1
CASTSPSPTRGEKLFF	TGTGCCAGCACCTCACCCTCTCCTACTCGAGGTGAAAAACTGTTTTTT	-	TRBJ1-4	TRBV27	-
CASSLLGVAQPQHF	TGTGCCAGCAGTTTACTCGGGGTCGCTCAGCCCCAGCATTTT	-	TRBJ1-5	TRBV28	-
CASSLGYYGTSGKYNEQFF	TGTGCCAGCAGCTTAGGCTATTATGGGACTAGCGGAAAATACAATGAGCAGTTCTTC	-	TRBJ2-1	TRBV11-2	TRBD2
CASSLRNTIYF	TGTGCCAGCAGTTTAAGAAACACCATATATTTT	-	TRBJ1-3	TRBV28	-
CASSQYQNTGELFF	TGCGCCAGCAGCCAATACCAGAACACCGGGGAGCTGTTTTTT	few	TRBJ2-2	TRBV4-1	-
CAWSVRLVGEQYF	TGTGCCTGGAGTGTACGCCTAGTGGGTGAGCAGTACTTC	-	TRBJ2-7	TRBV30	-
CASRKGLADYNEQFF	TGTGCCAGCAGAAAAGGACTAGCGGACTACAATGAGCAGTTCTTC	-	TRBJ2-1	TRBV6-5	TRBD2
CASSQVGTSGSGEQFF	TGCGCCAGCAGCCAAGTGGGGACTAGCGGGAGTGGTGAGCAGTTCTTC	-	TRBJ2-1	TRBV4-1	TRBD2
CASSHSGPSTDTQYF	TGCGCCAGCAGCCATAGCGGCCCTAGCACAGATACGCAGTATTTT	-	TRBJ2-3	TRBV4-1	-
CASSQNRDRRYF	TGTGCCAGCAGCCAAAACCGGGACAGGAGATACTTC	-	TRBJ1-2	TRBV7-9	TRBD1
CAWSFTGGTEAFF	TGTGCCTGGAGTTTCACAGGAGGCACTGAAGCTTTCTTT	once	TRBJ1-1	TRBV30	-
CASSYPRGSTEAFF	TGTGCCAGCAGCTACCCCAGGGGAAGCACTGAAGCTTTCTTT	-	TRBJ1-1	TRBV7-8	-
CASSLVRGREAFF	TGTGCCAGCAGCTTAGTTAGGGGGCGAGAAGCTTTCTTT	many	TRBJ1-1	TRBV13	TRBD1
CASSWTGNEQFF	TGTGCCAGCAGCTGGACAGGGAATGAGCAGTTCTTC	once	TRBJ2-1	TRBV7-9	TRBD1
CASSLLPGQSSGNTIYF	TGTGCCAGCAGCTTATTACCCGGACAGAGCTCTGGAAACACCATATATTTT	-	TRBJ1-3	TRBV7-2	-
CASSLMGQRQETQYF	TGTGCCAGCAGCTTAATGGGACAGCGCCAAGAGACCCAGTACTTC	-	TRBJ2-5	TRBV7-9	TRBD1
CASSPTASTDTQYF	TGTGCCAGCAGCCCGACAGCGAGCACAGATACGCAGTATTTT	-	TRBJ2-3	TRBV5-4	-
CASSYTGEQFF	TGTGCCAGCAGTTATACTGGTGAGCAGTTCTTC	few	TRBJ2-1	TRBV6-6	-
CASTPVGSTSRHTGELFF	TGTGCCAGCACCCCCGTTGGGTCGACTAGCCGACACACCGGGGAGCTGTTTTTT	-	TRBJ2-2	TRBV9	TRBD2
CASSSGHLRETQYF	TGTGCCAGCAGCTCAGGACACCTCCGGGAGACCCAGTACTTC	-	TRBJ2-5	TRBV13	-
CASSLDIGSGNTIYF	TGTGCCAGCAGCTTGGACATCGGCTCTGGAAACACCATATATTTT	once	TRBJ1-3	TRBV7-3	-
CASSPTKKRYEQYF	TGTGCCAGCAGTCCGACCAAGAAGAGGTACGAGCAGTACTTC	once	TRBJ2-7	TRBV28	-
CASSLAPVQETQYF	TGTGCCAGCAGCTTAGCCCCGGTCCAGGAGACCCAGTACTTC	-	TRBJ2-5	TRBV7-2	-
CASSQDRLGFRFDGYTF	TGCGCCAGCAGCCAAGATAGGTTAGGATTCAGGTTTGATGGCTACACCTTC	few	TRBJ1-2	TRBV4-1	-
CAISESPTNYGYTF	TGTGCCATCAGTGAGTCCCCTACTAACTATGGCTACACCTTC	-	TRBJ1-2	TRBV10-3	-
CASRDWASVGTEAFF	TGTGCCAGCAGAGACTGGGCATCGGTGGGCACTGAAGCTTTCTTT	-	TRBJ1-1	TRBV6-6	-
CASSSPPFWRAATAQYF	TGTGCCAGCAGTTCCCCGCCTTTCTGGCGGGCGGCGACGGCGCAGTACTTC	-	TRBJ2-7	TRBV5-7	-
CASSFEAGVHYHEQFF	TGTGCCAGCTCGTTTGAGGCGGGAGTCCACTACCATGAGCAGTTCTTC	once	TRBJ2-1	TRBV27	TRBD2
CASSFTGGTDTQYF	TGTGCCAGCAGTTTCACAGGGGGCACAGATACGCAGTATTTT	-	TRBJ2-3	TRBV6-1	TRBD1
CASSHGGGDLVTEQYF	TGCGCCAGCAGCCACGGTGGGGGAGACTTGGTTACCGAGCAGTACTTC	-	TRBJ2-7	TRBV5-1	-
CASSPQIAGGFTNEQFF	TGTGCCAGCTCACCACAAATAGCGGGAGGGTTTACAAATGAGCAGTTCTTC	-	TRBJ2-1	TRBV18	TRBD2
CASSASGDETQYF	TGTGCCAGCAGCGCATCAGGGGATGAGACCCAGTACTTC	-	TRBJ2-5	TRBV9	-
CAISTTPPLSYNEQFF	TGTGCCATCAGCACTACACCACCTCTTTCCTACAATGAGCAGTTCTTC	-	TRBJ2-1	TRBV10-3	-
CASSPPGANVLTF	TGTGCCAGCAGCCCCCCCGGGGCCAACGTCCTGACTTTC	-	TRBJ2-6	TRBV6-5	-
CASSFPGQGLREQFF	TGTGCCAGCAGCTTTCCGGGACAGGGTTTACGTGAGCAGTTCTTC	-	TRBJ2-1	TRBV5-6	TRBD1
CASSSATSSAGEQYF	TGTGCCAGCAGCTCCGCGACTAGCTCTGCCGGGGAGCAGTACTTC	few	TRBJ2-7	TRBV7-2	TRBD2
CASSFTDSFEQYF	TGTGCCAGCAGCTTCACGGACAGTTTTGAGCAGTACTTC	-	TRBJ2-7	TRBV7-3	-
CASSIAPDYGYTF	TGTGCCAGTAGTATCGCCCCTGACTATGGCTACACCTTC	-	TRBJ1-2	TRBV19	-
CSVPDLTGTADNYGYTF	TGCAGCGTTCCCGACCTAACCGGGACAGCCGATAACTATGGCTACACCTTC	few	TRBJ1-2	TRBV29-1	TRBD1
CAWNKLAGVLDEQFF	TGTGCCTGGAACAAACTAGCGGGAGTTTTGGATGAGCAGTTCTTC	-	TRBJ2-1	TRBV30	TRBD2
CASRGQGGSYEQYF	TGTGCCAGCAGGGGACAGGGTGGCTCCTACGAGCAGTACTTC	-	TRBJ2-7	TRBV2	TRBD1
CASSSTLIRTGSHYEQYF	TGTGCCAGCAGTTCCACCCTTATCCGGACAGGGTCTCACTACGAGCAGTACTTC	-	TRBJ2-7	TRBV27	TRBD1
CASSRRGTNYNEQFF	TGTGCCAGCAGCCGCAGGGGGACTAACTACAATGAGCAGTTCTTC	-	TRBJ2-1	TRBV7-9	-
CASSFSFRGRGTEAFF	TGTGCCAGCAGCTTTTCTTTCAGGGGAAGAGGTACTGAAGCTTTCTTT	once	TRBJ1-1	TRBV5-8	-
CASSPTGNGYNEQFF	TGTGCCAGCTCACCGACAGGGAATGGCTACAATGAGCAGTTCTTC	once	TRBJ2-1	TRBV18	TRBD1